These 14 T cell receptor beta chains share one sample of origin, sequenced in a study of blood T cell repertoires in COVID-19. The table came from immunoSEQ multiplex PCR; TCRdb's copy has only in-frame clones and leaves some out. The sample consists of about 170,000 clones, roughly four fifths of them appearing once. The material sequenced was peripheral blood. The receptors stem from a man aged 35 to 55 who had recovered from COVID-19.

The V and J genes are TRBV24-1 and TRBJ2-3, with 12 bases that match TRBD2. This CDR3 spans 19 amino acids. J lost 1 base, V lost 0 bases, and 7 bases had no gene match. CDR1 and CDR2 from the germline V gene are KGHDR and SFDVKD. CDR3: CATSDLGTSGHQCTDTQYF. CDR3 in DNA: TGTGCCACCAGTGATTTGGGGACTAGCGGGCATCAGTGCACAGATACGCAGTATTTT.

This rearrangement joins TRBV27 to TRBJ2-7, with D perhaps matching TRBD2 (5 bases). Trimming left V 5 bases short and J 3 bases short, with 23 bases between. Germline values: CDR1 MNHEY, CDR2 SMNVEV (reference sequence). The CDR3 is 17 amino acids. The CDR3 here is CASSPLTGRQTLYEQYF. DNA for the CDR3: TGTGCCAGCAGTCCCCTCACGGGAAGGCAGACTCTCTACGAGCAGTACTTC.

The chain joins TRBV27 to TRBJ1-5; TRBD1 matches 8 bases. The trim removed 6 bases at V and 3 bases at J, leaving 7 bases unmatched. The CDR3 contains 15 residues. The germline V gene has CDR1 MNHEY and CDR2 SMNVEV (reference sequence). The CDR3 here is CASRSGQGYNQPQHF. The CDR3 region has the DNA TGTGCCAGCAGGAGCGGACAGGGTTACAATCAGCCCCAGCATTTT.

As to this clone: Other nucleotide sequences in the sample specify the same CDR3. The V and J genes are TRBV9 and TRBJ1-1, with D possibly being TRBD1 (5 bases). Trimming took off 1 base at V and 4 bases at J, with 11 bases between the two ends. CDR1 and CDR2 from the germline V gene are SGDLS and YYNGEE. CDR3 size: 14 residues. For the CDR3, the DNA is TGTGCCAGCAGCGTAAGGGGCTCTGGCACTGAAGCTTTCTTT. It specifies CASSVRGSGTEAFF.

V gene TRBV27 combines with J gene TRBJ1-5, with D unclear. The CDR3 runs to 15 residues. Germline lookup yields CDR1 MNHEY and CDR2 SMNVEV (reference sequence). The germline V and J ends were trimmed by 2 bases and 4 bases, with 12 bases remaining between them. The CDR3 DNA is TGTGCCAGCAGTTTAGGTGGACTACCGAATCAGCCCCAGCATTTT. This gives the protein CASSLGGLPNQPQHF.

The chain couples TRBV19 to TRBJ1-2, with D maybe TRBD1 (5 bases). CDR1 LNHDA and CDR2 SQIVND come from the germline V gene (reference sequence). Trimming took off 1 base at V and 7 bases at J, with 13 bases between the two ends. The length of the CDR3 is 14 residues. The CDR3, as DNA: TGTGCCAGTAGTATAGTCGCAGGGCCGGCTGGCTACACCTTC. Its protein is CASSIVAGPAGYTF.

The chain has TRBV11-3 and TRBJ2-5; 14 bases are shared with TRBD2. The CDR3 loop spans 18 amino acids. Trimming at V came to 2 bases and at J to 4 bases, leaving 9 bases not matched to a gene. The germline gives CDR1 SGHNT, CDR2 YENEEA. As DNA, the CDR3 is TGTGCCAGCAGCTTACCTACATCGACTAGCGGGGGGGCAGAGACCCAGTACTTC. This gives the protein CASSLPTSTSGGAETQYF.

V usage is TRBV6-1 and J usage is TRBJ1-5, with D possibly being TRBD1 (5 bases). CDR3 length: 14 amino acids. Germline V gene lookup returns CDR1 MNHNS and CDR2 SASEGT. V lost 3 bases to trimming and J lost 5 bases, with 11 bases between them. This CDR3 reads CASSDDSSHQPQHF. The CDR3, as DNA: TGTGCCAGCAGTGACGACAGTTCGCATCAGCCCCAGCATTTT.

V usage is TRBV11-3 and J usage is TRBJ2-7; maybe TRBD2 (6 bases). V shed 0 bases and J shed 6 bases, with 9 bases lying between them. Germline V CDR1 and CDR2: SGHNT, YENEEA. The CDR3 runs to 13 residues. CDR3 amino acids: CASSLDLGGEQYF. The CDR3, as DNA: TGTGCCAGCAGCTTAGATCTCGGGGGCGAGCAGTACTTC.

The sample holds one count of this clone. The chain joins TRBV6-5 to TRBJ2-3; 9 nucleotides agree with TRBD1. Per germline, CDR1 MNHEY and CDR2 SVGAGI. J lost 1 base, V lost 5 bases, and 4 bases had no gene match. The CDR3 spans 15 residues. The CDR3 DNA follows: TGTGCCAGCAGTCAACAGGGGGCTGGCACAGATACGCAGTATTTT. Its translation: CASSQQGAGTDTQYF.

The DNA for the CDR3 is TGTGCCAGCAGCTTGGCCCCCCCGGAGGAGACCCAGTACTTC. This gives the protein CASSLAPPEETQYF. The chain carries TRBV5-5 and TRBJ2-5; D is uncertain. The V end lost 0 bases, the J end lost 5 bases, and 11 bases lay between the germline ends. This CDR3 has 14 residues. Germline V gene data show CDR1 as SGHKS and CDR2 as YYEKEE (reference sequence).

V and J are TRBV18 and TRBJ1-1; 9 bases agree with TRBD1. After removal of 3 bases from V and 7 bases from J, the junction contained 9 bases not matched to a gene. Germline values: CDR1 KGHSH, CDR2 LQKENI. CDR3 length equals 15 residues. The CDR3 bases are TGTGCCAGCTCACCTTGGACAGGGGAACAAGTTGAAGCTTTCTTT. This encodes CASSPWTGEQVEAFF.

In this sample, this clone turned up once. V is TRBV28 and J is TRBJ1-5, with D tentatively TRBD1 (6 bases). Germline V gene sequence: CDR1 MDHEN, CDR2 SYDVKM. CDR3 length equals 17 residues. Trimming pared 3 bases from V and 2 bases from J, leaving 17 bases between. CDR3 nucleotides: TGTGCCAGCAGTTTTTCCGGGACACCCCCTGGCAATCAGCCCCAGCATTTT. Amino acid sequence: CASSFSGTPPGNQPQHF.

The chain uses TRBV11-3 and TRBJ2-2; TRBD1 might be the D (6 bases). Germline-derived CDR1 and CDR2 are SGHNT and YENEEA. The CDR3 has 14 amino acids. Trimming took off 5 bases at V and 4 bases at J, with 11 bases between the two ends. CDR3 DNA: TGTGCCAGCAGCCCCGGACAGTCCACCGGGGAGCTGTTTTTT. Translation: CASSPGQSTGELFF.